The 8 T cell receptor beta chains presented below share a single source sample, sequenced in a study of T cells in Graves' hyperthyroidism and ophthalmopathy (dated by TCRdb to between 2017 and 2020). Libraries were made using multiplex PCR. The run used an Illumina HiSeq 2000. The TCR beta CDR3 regions were amplified from the RNA transcripts. For the first round of RT-PCR on the TCR CDR3, the HTBI primer set was used together with the Qiagen OneStep RT-PCR kit. TCRdb cleaned the public reads at Q25 with fastp, built clones with MiXCR and kept in-frame beta chains. Every distinct CDR3 protein forms one entry, paired with its most common genes and DNA. This sample is represented by 600,000 to 800,000 distinct CDR3 sequences; over 35% of them were singletons. Around 29% of the sample is taken by the ten largest. The sample comprised blood. Source of these receptors: a middle-aged woman with Graves' hyperthyroidism.

This clonotype was found a few times. The chain has TRBV20-1 and TRBJ1-1; a weak D match, TRBD1 (6 bases). V was trimmed by 2 bases and J by 3 bases, leaving 13 bases between them. The germline V gene has CDR1 DFQATT and CDR2 SNEGSKA (reference sequence). The CDR3 length is 14 residues. The chain's CDR3 is CSARPPKGDTEAFF. As DNA, the CDR3 is TGCAGTGCTAGACCCCCGAAGGGGGACACTGAAGCTTTCTTT.

A few counts support this clonotype. The chain links TRBV12-3 or TRBV12-4 to TRBJ2-6; a weak D match, TRBD2 (5 bases). CDR3 length: 16 residues. The DNA of the CDR3 is TGTGCTAGTGGTTATCTGGGGAGATCTGGGGCCAACGTCCTGACTTTC. Translating gives CASGYLGRSGANVLTF.

This chain uses TRBV24-1 with TRBJ2-6, with D tentatively TRBD1 (6 bases). The germline V and J ends were trimmed by 3 bases and 0 bases, with 11 bases remaining between them. The CDR3 contains 17 residues. Per germline, CDR1 KGHDR and CDR2 SFDVKD. Written as DNA, the CDR3 is TGTGCCACCAGTGATAGGGGGTATCGCTCTGGGGCCAACGTCCTGACTTTC. Translation gives CATSDRGYRSGANVLTF.

Regarding this clonotype: A much larger clone differs by one base, so this may be a read error. The V call is TRBV20-1, the J call TRBJ1-2; the D is unclear. The CDR3 has 12 residues. V shed 5 bases and J shed 7 bases, with 14 bases lying between them. The germline V gene has CDR1 DFQATT and CDR2 SNEGSKA (reference sequence). CDR3 DNA: TGCAGTGCTCCAGATGCGGGCGGTGGCTACACCTTC. Translating it yields CSAPDAGGGYTF.

With regard to this clonotype: An end of the junction does not agree with germline; a read error may underlie this. J is TRBJ1-2 and V is TRBV7-3; possibly TRBD1 for D (5 bases). The CDR3 has 17 residues. Germline CDR1 SGHTA, CDR2 FQGTGA. In nucleotides, the CDR3 is TGCGCCAGCAGCCAAGACGGCGGGGGATCGGAGGCCTATGGCTACACCTTC. This gives the protein CASSQDGGGSEAYGYTF.

Remarks on this clonotype: This may stem from a read error, because a much larger clone lies one nucleotide away. J is TRBJ2-7 and V is TRBV2; TRBD2 matches at 10 bases. The V and J ends lost 5 bases and 5 bases, in that order; junction bases with no gene match: 3. The germline CDR1 and CDR2 sequences are SNHLY and FYNNEI. This CDR3 spans 13 amino acids. The DNA of the CDR3 is TGTGCCAGCAGTTCTAGCGGGAGAGACGAGCAGTACTTC. Translating gives CASSSSGRDEQYF.

Of note for this clonotype: At one end the junction does not follow the germline gene, possibly because of a read error. J is TRBJ1-2 and V is TRBV7-3, with 10 bases identical to TRBD1. CDR1 is SGHTA, CDR2 FQGTGA, per germline. The CDR3 is 20 residues long. CDR3: CASSQGIRGTGEATNYGYTF. The CDR3 nucleotides are TGCGCCAGCAGCCAAGGGATAAGGGGGACAGGGGAGGCCACTAACTATGGCTACACCTTC.

This clonotype came up many times. This chain joins TRBV11-2 and TRBJ1-4; tentative D call: TRBD1 (5 bases). Between the trimmed V and J ends, which lost 5 bases and 12 bases, there was a span of 10 bases. The CDR3 extends over 11 amino acids. Germline V gene sequence: CDR1 SGHAT, CDR2 FQNNGV. CDR3 loop: CASSLQGQLFF. In DNA form, the CDR3 reads TGTGCCAGCAGCCTCCAGGGCCAACTGTTTTTT. The full variable domain, rest sourced from reference TRBV11-2 and TRBJ1-4, is EAGVAQSPRYKIIEKRQSVAFWCNPISGHATLYWYQQILGQGPKLLIQFQNNGVVDDSQLPKDRFSAERLKGVDSTLKIQPAKLEDSAVYLCASSLQGQLFFGSGTQLSVL.